This T cell receptor (beta chain) appears in the sequencing data of a study of T cell clonotyping in hematopoietic cell transplantation. Regarding the study as a whole: Pathologically expanded recipient clonotypes increased progressively from day 30 to day 180 as diversity fell.

The germline V gene has CDR1 MNHEY and CDR2 SMNVEV (reference sequence). The ends lost 4 bases at V and 5 bases at J; junction bases unmatched: 4. This CDR3 comprises 13 residues. Sequencing was performed with immunoSEQ multiplex PCR; in TCRdb, only in-frame clones are kept and a portion is missing. The sample includes more than 12,000 clones, more than 75% of them seen just once. This clone has just a few counts. The antigen remains undetermined. The sequences come from PBMCs, collected 100 days after allogeneic stem cell transplant. V gene TRBV27 combines with J gene TRBJ2-5; 7 positions match TRBD1. The receptor was derived from a male patient between 45 and 60 years old who had an allogeneic stem cell transplant from an unrelated donor, so T cells may come from the graft donor. Some clones in this sample may be carry-over from other donors' samples. This CDR3 is CASSSDRWETQYF. In DNA, the CDR3 is TGTGCCAGCAGTTCGGACAGGTGGGAGACCCAGTACTTC.